Each of the 5 T cell receptor beta chains below was sequenced from the same sample in a study of shared clonotypes between healthy human individuals. Clones were read by immunoSEQ multiplex PCR, and TCRdb kept only the in-frame ones, dropping some. The table shows roughly 500,000 clones, with more than 75% occurring only once. Source material: PBMCs. These TCRs come from a middle-aged woman in good health. Some clones in this sample may be carry-over from other donors' samples.

The chain couples TRBV27 to TRBJ2-7; TRBD2 might be the D (6 bases). The CDR3 totals 13 residues. The ends were cut back, 7 bases at V and 5 bases at J, with 15 bases in the middle. From germline, CDR1 is MNHEY and CDR2 SMNVEV (reference sequence). CDR3 loop: CASTSGGRDEQYF. The CDR3, as DNA: TGTGCCAGCACGTCCGGGGGTCGGGACGAGCAGTACTTC.

This sequence joins TRBV6-1 and TRBJ1-3; the D is unclear. This CDR3 is 14 amino acids long. V lost 1 base, J lost 0 bases, and 4 bases lay in between. CDR1 is MNHNS, CDR2 SASEGT, per germline. This CDR3 reads CASSEERSGNTIYF. CDR3 coding DNA: TGTGCCAGCAGTGAAGAACGCTCTGGAAACACCATATATTTT.

The chain's CDR3 is CASSERIRETQYF. In nucleotides, the CDR3 is TGTGCCAGCAGTGAAAGAATTAGAGAGACCCAGTACTTC. The rearrangement uses TRBV25-1 and TRBJ2-5; D is unclear. The CDR3 length is 13 residues. CDR1 and CDR2 from the germline V gene are MGHDK and SYGVNS. Trimming removed 2 bases at V and 4 bases at J, with 8 bases between. The full variable domain, completed using reference TRBV25-1 and TRBJ2-5, is EADIYQTPRYLVIGTGKKITLECSQTMGHDKMYWYQQDPGMELHLIHYSYGVNSTEKGDLSSESTVSRIRTEHFPLTLESARPSHTSQYLCASSERIRETQYFGPGTRLLVL.

The J gene is TRBJ2-7, the V gene TRBV9, with D unresolved. Trimming shortened V by 4 bases and J by 0 bases, and 14 bases separated the two germline ends. CDR1 SGDLS and CDR2 YYNGEE come from the germline V gene. There are 15 residues in the CDR3. The CDR3 DNA is TGTGCCAGCAGCCCCTCAGGCCCCTCCTCCTACGAGCAGTACTTC. This translates into CASSPSGPSSYEQYF.

This chain uses TRBV7-6 with TRBJ2-1; D is possibly TRBD2 (5 bases). Germline CDR1 is SGHVS and CDR2 is FNYEAQ. This CDR3 region has 15 residues. The ends were cut back, 7 bases at V and 3 bases at J, with 16 bases in the middle. The CDR3 loop is CASTSSAGRYNEQFF. Here the CDR3 DNA reads TGTGCCAGCACCTCCTCGGCGGGCCGCTACAATGAGCAGTTCTTC.